The sequence of this T cell receptor beta chain was determined in a study of T cell repertoires in cytomegalovirus infection. About the study: The authors relied on CMV epitopes, both recently identified HLA-C-restricted and well-studied HLA-B-restricted.

The CDR3 has 14 amino acids. Per the germline V gene, CDR1 is MGHRA and CDR2 is YSYEKL. As concerns this clonotype: No antigen is known for it. Its ends do not fully match the called genes, so a read error is possible.

Regarding the study as a whole: The study found HLA-C-restricted CMV-specific TCR beta clonotypes dominating the ex vivo response. Of the TCR beta families, the public ones yielded a cumulative frequency that identified carriers of CMV plus the relevant HLA.

TCRdb recomputed calls from the reads with MiXCR, one row per CDR3 protein. The sample has 150,000 or so distinct CDR3 sequences; over 30% are singletons. The V call is TRBV4-1, the J call TRBJ1-1, with a weak D call TRBD1 (5 bases). The TCR comes from a human donor in good health (CMV status not recorded). Some clones in this sample may be carry-over from other donors' samples. The starting material was CD8+ T cells from cultured PBMCs, obtained from culture after CMV antigen stimulation. The CDR3 coding sequence is TGCGCCAGCAGCCGGTCTGCTCGGGGGACTGAAGCTCTCTTT. It is translated as CASSRSARGTEALF.